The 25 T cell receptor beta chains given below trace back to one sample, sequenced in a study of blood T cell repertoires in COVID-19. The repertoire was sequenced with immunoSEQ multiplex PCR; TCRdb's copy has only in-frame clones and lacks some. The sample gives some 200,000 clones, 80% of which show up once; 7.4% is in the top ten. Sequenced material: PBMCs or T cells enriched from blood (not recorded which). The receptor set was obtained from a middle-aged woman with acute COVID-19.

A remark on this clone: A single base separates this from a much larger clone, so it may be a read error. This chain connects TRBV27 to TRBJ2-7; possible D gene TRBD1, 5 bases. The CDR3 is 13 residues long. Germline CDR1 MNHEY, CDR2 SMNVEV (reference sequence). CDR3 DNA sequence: TGTGCCAACAGTTTGACAGCCTTTTCCGAGCAGTACTTC. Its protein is CANSLTAFSEQYF.

CDR3 coding DNA: TGTGCCAGCAGCGTAGGCGGTAGCGGGAATGAGCAGTTCTTC. Amino acid sequence: CASSVGGSGNEQFF. J is TRBJ2-1 and V is TRBV9, with 7 bases fitting TRBD2. V shed 0 bases and J 7 bases; nucleotides not matched to a gene: 4. The CDR3 extends over 14 amino acids. CDR1 is SGDLS and CDR2 is YYNGEE in the germline V gene.

As DNA, the CDR3 is TGTGCCACTCGGGACCCGGCGGGGGCTAATGAAAAACTGTTTTTT. It codes for CATRDPAGANEKLFF. The genes are TRBV19 and TRBJ1-4; D possibly corresponds to TRBD1 (5 bases). The CDR3 extends over 15 amino acids. The germline V gene encodes CDR1 LNHDA and CDR2 SQIVND (reference sequence). With 10 bases removed from V and 3 bases from J, the gap between germline ends came to 18 bases.

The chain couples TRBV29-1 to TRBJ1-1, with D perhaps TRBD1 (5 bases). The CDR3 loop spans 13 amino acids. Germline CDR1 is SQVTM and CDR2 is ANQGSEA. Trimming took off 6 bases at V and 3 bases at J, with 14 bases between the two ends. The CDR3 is CSVATGGDTEAFF. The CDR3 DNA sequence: TGCAGCGTCGCAACTGGAGGGGACACTGAAGCTTTCTTT.

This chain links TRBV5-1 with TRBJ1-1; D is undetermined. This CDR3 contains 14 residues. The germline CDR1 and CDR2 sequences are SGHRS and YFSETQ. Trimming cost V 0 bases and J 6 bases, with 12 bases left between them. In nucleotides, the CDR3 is TGCGCCAGCAGCTTGGGTGTTCTTGAGGCTGAAGCTTTCTTT. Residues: CASSLGVLEAEAFF. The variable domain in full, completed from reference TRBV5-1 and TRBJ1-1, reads KAGVTQTPRYLIKTRGQQVTLSCSPISGHRSVSWYQQTPGQGLQFLFEYFSETQRNKGNFPGRFSGRQFSNSRSEMNVSTLELGDSALYLCASSLGVLEAEAFFGQGTRLTVV.

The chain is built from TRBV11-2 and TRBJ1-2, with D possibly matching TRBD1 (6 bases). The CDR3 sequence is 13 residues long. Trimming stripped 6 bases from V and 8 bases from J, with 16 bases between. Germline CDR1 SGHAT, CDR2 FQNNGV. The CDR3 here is CASSNRVMRGYTF. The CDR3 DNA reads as TGTGCCAGCAGTAACAGGGTAATGCGCGGCTACACCTTC.

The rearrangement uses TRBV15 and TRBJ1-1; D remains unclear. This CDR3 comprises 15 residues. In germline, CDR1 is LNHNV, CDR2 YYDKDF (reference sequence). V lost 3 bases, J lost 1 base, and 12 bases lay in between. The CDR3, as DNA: TGTGCCACCAGCAGGCCGAGAGCAGGGAACACTGAAGCTTTCTTT. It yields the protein CATSRPRAGNTEAFF.

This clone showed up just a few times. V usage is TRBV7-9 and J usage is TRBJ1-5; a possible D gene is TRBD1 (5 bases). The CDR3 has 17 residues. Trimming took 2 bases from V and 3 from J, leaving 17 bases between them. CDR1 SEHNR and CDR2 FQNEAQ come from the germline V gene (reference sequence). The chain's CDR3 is CASSLISRAGLNQPQHF. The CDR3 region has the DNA TGTGCCAGCAGCTTAATATCCCGGGCAGGGCTCAATCAGCCCCAGCATTTT.

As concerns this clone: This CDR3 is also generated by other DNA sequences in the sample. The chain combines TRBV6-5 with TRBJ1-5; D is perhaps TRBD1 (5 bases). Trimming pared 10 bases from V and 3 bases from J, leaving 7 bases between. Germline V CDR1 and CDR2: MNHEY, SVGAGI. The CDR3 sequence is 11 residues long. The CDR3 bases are TGTGCCACGGGGGTCAATCAGCCCCAGCATTTT. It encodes CATGVNQPQHF.

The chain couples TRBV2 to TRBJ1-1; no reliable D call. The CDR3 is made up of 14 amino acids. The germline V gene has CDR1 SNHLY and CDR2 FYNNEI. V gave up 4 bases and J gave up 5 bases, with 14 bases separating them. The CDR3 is CASSGSLAGTEAFF. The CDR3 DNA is TGTGCCAGCAGTGGATCACTGGCGGGTACTGAAGCTTTCTTT.

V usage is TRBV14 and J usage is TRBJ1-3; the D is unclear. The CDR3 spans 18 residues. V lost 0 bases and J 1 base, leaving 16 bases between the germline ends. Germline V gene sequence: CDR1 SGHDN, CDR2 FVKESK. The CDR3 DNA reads TGTGCCAGCAGCCAAGACATTGGAGGAGCTCTATCTGGAAACACCATATATTTT. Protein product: CASSQDIGGALSGNTIYF.

The CDR3 loop is CAWSLRQGRRSYNSPLHF. CDR3 bases: TGTGCCTGGAGCCTAAGACAGGGGCGACGCTCCTATAATTCACCCCTCCACTTT. The chain combines TRBV30 with TRBJ1-6, with 8 bases fitting TRBD1. Germline-derived CDR1 and CDR2 are GTSNPN and SVGIG (reference sequence). Germline trimming cut 3 bases from V and 0 bases from J; bases unmatched to any gene: 10. The CDR3 sequence is 18 residues long. The variable domain in full, with the rest retrieved from reference TRBV30 and TRBJ1-6, is SQTIHQWPATLVQPVGSPLSLECTVEGTSNPNLYWYRQAAGRGLQLLFYSVGIGQISSEVPQNLSASRPQDRQFILSSKKLLLSDSGFYLCAWSLRQGRRSYNSPLHFGNGTRLTVT.

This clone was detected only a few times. This CDR3 is CASSTGKNLYGYTF. DNA of the CDR3: TGTGCCAGCAGTACAGGAAAGAATCTTTATGGCTACACCTTC. The chain joins TRBV5-4 to TRBJ1-2, with D perhaps matching TRBD1 (5 bases). The CDR3 runs 14 residues. V was cut by 5 bases and J by 5 bases, with 16 bases left in between. Germline values: CDR1 SGHNT, CDR2 YYREEE (reference sequence).

The CDR3 spells CASSLSRQPQHF. DNA for the CDR3: TGTGCCAGCAGTTTATCGCGGCAGCCCCAGCATTTT. J is TRBJ1-5 and V is TRBV28, with D uncertain. There are 12 residues in the CDR3. The germline V and J ends were trimmed by 1 base and 7 bases, with 5 bases remaining between them. The germline gives CDR1 MDHEN, CDR2 SYDVKM.

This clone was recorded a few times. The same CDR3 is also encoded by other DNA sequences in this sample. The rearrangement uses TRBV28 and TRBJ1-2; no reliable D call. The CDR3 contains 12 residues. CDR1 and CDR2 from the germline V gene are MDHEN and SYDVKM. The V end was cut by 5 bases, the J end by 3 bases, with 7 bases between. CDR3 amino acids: CASSQVDYGYTF. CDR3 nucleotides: TGTGCCAGCAGTCAGGTCGACTATGGCTACACCTTC.

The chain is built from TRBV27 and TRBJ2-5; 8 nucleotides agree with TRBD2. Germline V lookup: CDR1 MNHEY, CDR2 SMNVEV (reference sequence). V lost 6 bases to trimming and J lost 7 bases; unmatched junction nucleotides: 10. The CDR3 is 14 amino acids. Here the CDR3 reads CASRKGLDGVTQYF. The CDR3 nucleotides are TGTGCCAGCAGGAAGGGACTAGATGGGGTGACCCAGTACTTC.

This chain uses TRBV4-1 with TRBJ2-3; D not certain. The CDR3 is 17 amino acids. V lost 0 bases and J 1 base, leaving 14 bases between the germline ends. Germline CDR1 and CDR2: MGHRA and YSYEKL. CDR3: CASSQDSQVVGTDTQYF. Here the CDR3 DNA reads TGCGCCAGCAGCCAAGATTCTCAGGTTGTGGGCACAGATACGCAGTATTTT.

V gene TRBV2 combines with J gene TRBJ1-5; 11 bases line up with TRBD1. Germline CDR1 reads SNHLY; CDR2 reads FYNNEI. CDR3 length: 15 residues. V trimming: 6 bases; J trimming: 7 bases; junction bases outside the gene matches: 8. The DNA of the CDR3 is TGTGCCAGCAGCTTCGGACAGGGGGCAGCACAGCCCCAGCATTTT. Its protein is CASSFGQGAAQPQHF.

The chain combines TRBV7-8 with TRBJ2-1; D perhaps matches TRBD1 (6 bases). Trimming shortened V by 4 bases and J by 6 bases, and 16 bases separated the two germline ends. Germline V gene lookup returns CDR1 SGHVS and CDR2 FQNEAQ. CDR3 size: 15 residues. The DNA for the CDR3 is TGTGCCAGCAGCTCGGGGAACAGGGCCGGCAATGAGCAGTTCTTC. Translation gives CASSSGNRAGNEQFF.

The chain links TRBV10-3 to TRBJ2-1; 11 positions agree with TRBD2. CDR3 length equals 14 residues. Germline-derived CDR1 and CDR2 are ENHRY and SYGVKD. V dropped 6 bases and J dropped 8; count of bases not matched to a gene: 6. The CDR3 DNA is TGTGCCATCAGGGGGGGACTAGCGGCCGATGAGCAGTTCTTC. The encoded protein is CAIRGGLAADEQFF.

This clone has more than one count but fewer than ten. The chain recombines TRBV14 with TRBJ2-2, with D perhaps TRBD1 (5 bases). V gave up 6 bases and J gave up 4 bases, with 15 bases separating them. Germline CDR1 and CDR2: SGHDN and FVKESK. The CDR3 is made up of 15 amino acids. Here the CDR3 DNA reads TGTGCCAGCAGTCTCTTCAGGGCGAGCACCGGGGAGCTGTTTTTT. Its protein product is CASSLFRASTGELFF.

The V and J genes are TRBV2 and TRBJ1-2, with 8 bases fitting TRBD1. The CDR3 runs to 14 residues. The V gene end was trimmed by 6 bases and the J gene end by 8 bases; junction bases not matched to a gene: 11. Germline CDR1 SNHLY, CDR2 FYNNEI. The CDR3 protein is CASRPGTGVGGYTF. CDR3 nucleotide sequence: TGTGCCAGCAGGCCCGGGACAGGAGTTGGGGGCTACACCTTC.

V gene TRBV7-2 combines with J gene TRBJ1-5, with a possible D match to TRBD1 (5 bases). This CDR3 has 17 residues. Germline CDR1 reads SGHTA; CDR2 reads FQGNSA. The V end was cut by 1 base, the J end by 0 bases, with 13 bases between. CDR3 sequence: CASSLGWTLASNQPQHF. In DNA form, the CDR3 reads TGTGCCAGCAGCTTAGGATGGACATTAGCTAGCAATCAGCCCCAGCATTTT.

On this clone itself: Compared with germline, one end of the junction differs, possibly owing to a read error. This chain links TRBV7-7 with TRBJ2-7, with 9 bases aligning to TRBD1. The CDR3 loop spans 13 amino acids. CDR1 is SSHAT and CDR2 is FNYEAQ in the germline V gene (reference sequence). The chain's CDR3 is CASSTDRGAEQYF. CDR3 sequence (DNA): TGTGCTAGCAGCACCGACAGGGGGGCCGAGCAGTACTTC.

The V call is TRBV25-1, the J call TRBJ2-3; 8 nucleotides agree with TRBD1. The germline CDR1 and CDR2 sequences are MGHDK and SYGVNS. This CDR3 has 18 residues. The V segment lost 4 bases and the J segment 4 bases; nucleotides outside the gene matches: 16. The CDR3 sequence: CASSGGPDREGGPDTQYF. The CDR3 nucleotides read TGTGCCAGCAGTGGAGGCCCGGACAGGGAAGGAGGACCAGATACGCAGTATTTT.